The 18 T cell receptor beta chains given below trace back to one sample, sequenced in a study of cytomegalovirus exposure and HLA in healthy donors. Libraries were prepared by immunoSEQ multiplex PCR; TCRdb keeps only in-frame clonotypes and omits some of them. The sample lists 150,000 or so clones, 89% seen once, with 9% in the top ten. The sequenced sample consisted of PBMCs. These receptors all stem from a woman aged 18-29 years in good health and CMV-seropositive.

V and J are TRBV15 and TRBJ1-1, with no clear D. The CDR3 length is 14 residues. The germline V and J ends were trimmed by 3 bases and 3 bases, with 11 bases remaining between them. Germline-derived CDR1 and CDR2 are LNHNV and YYDKDF (reference sequence). The CDR3 here is CATSRPGRDTEAFF. The CDR3 DNA sequence: TGTGCCACCAGCAGGCCCGGGAGGGACACTGAAGCTTTCTTT.

This clone was detected only once. The chain employs TRBV18 and TRBJ2-7; 10 bases fit TRBD1. The CDR3 contains 16 residues. The trim removed 3 bases at V and 4 bases at J, leaving 9 bases unmatched. The germline V gene has CDR1 KGHSH and CDR2 LQKENI. The CDR3 DNA is TGTGCCAGCTCACCGTCACGGACAGGGGGTATTTACGAGCAGTACTTC. It yields the protein CASSPSRTGGIYEQYF.

This chain joins TRBV28 and TRBJ2-7; TRBD2 might be the D (7 bases). Looked up from germline, CDR1 is MDHEN and CDR2 is SYDVKM. The V end was cut by 7 bases, the J end by 7 bases, with 26 bases between. There are 16 residues in the CDR3. The CDR3 loop is CASNPTDLGGADEQYF. CDR3 sequence (DNA): TGTGCCAGCAATCCTACCGATCTGGGGGGGGCGGATGAGCAGTACTTC.

The chain recombines TRBV29-1 with TRBJ2-1; 10 nucleotides align to TRBD2. The CDR3 consists of 13 residues. The germline V gene has CDR1 SQVTM and CDR2 ANQGSEA. V dropped 7 bases and J dropped 7; count of bases not matched to a gene: 7. CDR3 sequence: CSAKGTSVNEQFF. CDR3 bases: TGCAGCGCTAAGGGGACTAGCGTTAATGAGCAGTTCTTC.

The genes are TRBV5-1 and TRBJ2-7; D is perhaps TRBD2 (5 bases). The CDR3 covers 15 residues. CDR1 SGHRS and CDR2 YFSETQ come from the germline V gene. V was pared by 1 base and J by 3 bases, with 14 bases between. In DNA form, the CDR3 reads TGCGCCAGCAGCTTGTACCCCCCGGGGAGCTACGAGCAGTACTTC. Translation gives CASSLYPPGSYEQYF.

The chain carries TRBV30 and TRBJ1-1; 10 bases agree with TRBD1. Germline CDR1 GTSNPN, CDR2 SVGIG (reference sequence). The J segment lost 10 bases and the V segment lost 4 bases, leaving 6 bases of the junction unmatched. The CDR3 sequence is 12 residues long. For the CDR3, the DNA is TGTGCCTGGAACCTAGACAGGGGGCGAGCTTTCTTT. It codes for CAWNLDRGRAFF.

This clone was seen only once. CDR3 in amino acids: CASTLTGNQPQHF. CDR3 DNA: TGTGCCAGCACCCTAACAGGGAATCAGCCCCAGCATTTT. This chain links TRBV28 with TRBJ1-5; TRBD1 might be the D (6 bases). The CDR3 loop spans 13 amino acids. V was shortened by 7 bases and J by 4 bases, with 11 bases between the two germline ends. CDR1 is MDHEN, CDR2 SYDVKM, per germline. Full variable domain (rest looked up from reference TRBV28 and TRBJ1-5): DVKVTQSSRYLVKRTGEKVFLECVQDMDHENMFWYRQDPGLGLRLIYFSYDVKMKEKGDIPEGYSVSREKKERFSLILESASTNQTSMYLCASTLTGNQPQHFGDGTRLSIL.

The rearrangement links TRBV19 to TRBJ1-1, with a possible D match to TRBD1 (5 bases). The V gene lost 1 base and the J gene lost 4 bases, with 10 bases spanning the gap. The CDR3 has 14 amino acids. The germline CDR1 and CDR2 sequences are LNHDA and SQIVND (reference sequence). Written as DNA, the CDR3 is TGTGCCAGTAGTATAGTGGGGCAGTCCACTGAAGCTTTCTTT. Protein sequence: CASSIVGQSTEAFF.

The V call is TRBV6-5, the J call TRBJ2-4, with D unclear. Germline V gene sequence: CDR1 MNHEY, CDR2 SVGAGI. The CDR3 extends over 16 amino acids. The V gene lost 0 bases and the J gene lost 3 bases, with 12 bases spanning the gap. CDR3 sequence (DNA): TGTGCCAGCAGTTACTCGTTAGCTAGTAGCAAAAACATTCAGTACTTC. Protein: CASSYSLASSKNIQYF.

The chain links TRBV28 to TRBJ2-7; possibly TRBD2 for D (6 bases). V was shortened by 7 bases and J by 3 bases, with 19 bases between the two germline ends. This CDR3 spans 15 amino acids. Germline loops: CDR1 MDHEN, CDR2 SYDVKM. The CDR3: CASIGGAGYNYEQYF. The DNA for the CDR3 is TGTGCCAGCATCGGAGGGGCAGGTTATAACTACGAGCAGTACTTC.

V is TRBV7-8 and J is TRBJ1-1; 8 bases fit TRBD1. The CDR3 covers 14 residues. The germline gives CDR1 SGHVS, CDR2 FQNEAQ. The V and J ends lost 5 bases and 5 bases, in that order; junction bases with no gene match: 7. The CDR3 reads CASSPQGAGTEAFF. The CDR3, as DNA: TGTGCCAGCAGCCCTCAGGGGGCGGGAACTGAAGCTTTCTTT.

The table lists this clone with a few counts. The chain carries TRBV6-4 and TRBJ2-2; 7 bases match TRBD2. V shed 3 bases and J 3 bases; nucleotides not matched to a gene: 4. The CDR3 spans 15 residues. CDR1 is MRHNA and CDR2 is SNTAGT in the germline V gene. The CDR3 loop is CASSEGSGDTGELFF. For the CDR3, the DNA is TGTGCCAGCAGTGAGGGGAGCGGGGACACCGGGGAGCTGTTTTTT.

This clone occurred once. The chain combines TRBV6-6 with TRBJ1-6; 11 nucleotides line up with TRBD1. Germline CDR1 reads MNHNY; CDR2 reads SVGAGI (reference sequence). With V trimmed by 6 bases and J by 8 bases, 9 bases remained unmatched. The CDR3 runs 16 residues. This CDR3 reads CASRDERTGGDSPLHF. DNA of the CDR3: TGTGCCAGCAGAGACGAGAGGACAGGGGGCGATTCACCCCTCCACTTT.

J is TRBJ1-3 and V is TRBV2; D not resolved. V was clipped by 8 bases and J by 8 bases, with 10 bases between them. The length of the CDR3 is 11 residues. Germline V gives CDR1 SNHLY, CDR2 FYNNEI. CDR3 residues: CASAGPHTIYF. CDR3 in DNA: TGTGCCAGCGCTGGGCCCCACACCATATATTTT. The complete variable domain, with remaining parts taken from reference TRBV2 and TRBJ1-3, reads EPEVTQTPSHQVTQMGQEVILRCVPISNHLYFYWYRQILGQKVEFLVSFYNNEISEKSEIFDDQFSVERPDGSNFTLKIRSTKLEDSAMYFCASAGPHTIYFGEGSWLTVV.

V gene TRBV2 combines with J gene TRBJ1-2, with 9 bases lining up with TRBD1. Germline trimming cut 6 bases from V and 4 bases from J; bases unmatched to any gene: 6. The CDR3 consists of 14 residues. Germline CDR1 reads SNHLY; CDR2 reads FYNNEI. The CDR3 spells CASRRTGDLYGYTF. The CDR3 nucleotides are TGTGCCAGCAGGAGGACAGGGGATCTCTATGGCTACACCTTC.

The CDR3 DNA reads as TGTGCCAGCAGTTACTCGAGCGGGGGCCTCTACAATGAGCAGTTCTTC. Its protein product is CASSYSSGGLYNEQFF. This chain uses TRBV6-5 with TRBJ2-1, with TRBD2 matching over 8 bases. The CDR3 length is 16 residues. CDR1 is MNHEY, CDR2 SVGAGI, per germline. V dropped 0 bases and J dropped 3; count of bases not matched to a gene: 4.

The chain combines TRBV7-2 with TRBJ2-3; D gene unclear. The germline V gene encodes CDR1 SGHTA and CDR2 FQGNSA. Trimming took off 6 bases at V and 2 bases at J, with 6 bases between the two ends. This CDR3 has 12 amino acids. The CDR3 protein is CASSTATDTQYF. The CDR3 DNA sequence: TGTGCCAGCAGTACTGCCACAGATACGCAGTATTTT.

A note on this clone: One end of the junction varies from germline; a read error may be responsible. V is TRBV30 and J is TRBJ1-1, with 9 bases aligning to TRBD1. The CDR3 extends over 11 amino acids. The germline gives CDR1 GTSNPN, CDR2 SVGIG (reference sequence). CDR3: CAWSPGTGRDF. CDR3 sequence (DNA): TGTGCCTGGAGCCCAGGGACAGGGAGGGACTTT.